This TCR beta chain was profiled in a study of cytomegalovirus exposure and HLA in healthy donors. Study-wide context: Earlier sequencing of 150 million to 200 million T cells yielded 100 million to 120 million unique TCR beta sequences.

Use of 60 Vbeta and 13 Jbeta primers characterized the PCR. Using immunoSEQ multiplex PCR, the repertoire was profiled, and TCRdb retains in-frame clones only, with some absent. The sample records about 190,000 clones, around three quarters being singletons. The V end lost 4 bases, the J end lost 1 base, and 12 bases lay between the germline ends. Per the germline V gene, CDR1 is ENHRY and CDR2 is SYGVKD. This CDR3 has 15 amino acids. Sequencing was done on a sample of PBMCs. This clonotype originated in a woman aged 30 to 39 in good health and CMV-seropositive. This chain joins TRBV10-3 and TRBJ2-3; D not certain. CDR3 in amino acids: CAISVASPGTDTQYF. The CDR3 DNA reads TGTGCCATCAGTGTTGCCTCACCGGGCACAGATACGCAGTATTTT.